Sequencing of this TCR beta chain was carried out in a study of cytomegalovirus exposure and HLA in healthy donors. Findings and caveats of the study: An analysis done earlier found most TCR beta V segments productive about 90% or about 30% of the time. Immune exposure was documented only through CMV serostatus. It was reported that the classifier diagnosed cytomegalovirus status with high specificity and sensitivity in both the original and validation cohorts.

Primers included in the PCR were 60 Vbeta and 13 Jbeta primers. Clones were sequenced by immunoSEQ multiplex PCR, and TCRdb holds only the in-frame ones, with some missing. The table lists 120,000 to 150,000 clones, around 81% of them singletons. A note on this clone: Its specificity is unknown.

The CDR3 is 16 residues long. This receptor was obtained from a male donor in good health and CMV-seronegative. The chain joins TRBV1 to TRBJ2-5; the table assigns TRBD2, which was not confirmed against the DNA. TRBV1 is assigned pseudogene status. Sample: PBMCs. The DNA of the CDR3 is TGCACCAGCAGCCAAGAAACTAGCGGGAGTGGAGAGACCCAGTACTTC. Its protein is CTSSQETSGSGETQYF.